What follows are 20 T cell receptor beta chains derived from one specimen sequenced in a study of T cells in Graves' hyperthyroidism and ophthalmopathy. TCR beta CDR3 regions were amplified from RNA transcripts. The TCR CDR3 first-round RT-PCR relied on the HTBI primer set. TCRdb recomputed calls from the multiplex PCR reads with MiXCR, one row per CDR3 protein. The repertoire holds 250,000 or so distinct CDR3 sequences, with nearly 15% as singletons. The sample comprised blood. These receptors were collected from a woman aged 45-65 years with Graves' hyperthyroidism that later progressed to Graves' ophthalmopathy.

This clonotype came up a few times. The chain is built from TRBV28 and TRBJ1-3; D is uncertain. Trimming removed 2 bases at V and 0 bases at J, with 14 bases between. Germline V gives CDR1 MDHEN, CDR2 SYDVKM. The CDR3 extends over 17 amino acids. The chain's CDR3 is CASSLRRASRSGNTIYF. The CDR3 region has the DNA TGTGCCAGCAGTTTAAGGAGGGCAAGCCGCTCTGGAAACACCATATATTTT.

This clonotype was observed many times. The chain couples TRBV2 to TRBJ2-2; possibly TRBD2 for D (5 bases). The CDR3 runs 15 residues. CDR1 is SNHLY, CDR2 FYNNEI, per germline. V was pared by 1 base and J by 6 bases, with 12 bases between. The CDR3 DNA sequence: TGTGCCAGCAGTGAAGAGCTTTGGCGGGCCGGGGAGCTGTTTTTT. Encoded protein: CASSEELWRAGELFF.

This clonotype was seen repeatedly, ten times or more. V gene TRBV12-5 combines with J gene TRBJ2-1, with 13 bases that match TRBD2. V lost 1 base, J lost 2 bases, and 5 bases stayed unmatched. Germline loops: CDR1 LGHNT, CDR2 FRNRAP. CDR3 length equals 18 residues. CDR3 sequence: CASGLAPTSGRAYNEQFF. CDR3 DNA sequence: TGTGCTAGTGGTTTGGCCCCTACTAGCGGGAGGGCCTACAATGAGCAGTTCTTC.

There are many counts of this clonotype. The V call is TRBV5-1, the J call TRBJ2-1; D is uncertain. The V gene's germline CDR1 is SGHRS and CDR2 YFSETQ. V dropped 2 bases and J dropped 7 bases, with 10 bases sitting between them. There are 13 residues in the CDR3. The CDR3 coding sequence is TGCGCCAGCAGCTTCTCCCCCTTGAATGAGCAGTTCTTC. This codes for CASSFSPLNEQFF.

The chain couples TRBV20-1 to TRBJ2-5; D call uncertain. The germline V gene encodes CDR1 DFQATT and CDR2 SNEGSKA (reference sequence). This CDR3 is 12 amino acids long. V was trimmed by 5 bases and J by 3 bases, leaving 10 bases between them. In DNA, the CDR3 is TGCAGTGCTTGGACCGTAGAAGAGACCCAGTACTTC. Residues: CSAWTVEETQYF.

This clonotype was found many times. V gene TRBV6-1 combines with J gene TRBJ2-7; D is unresolved. Looked up from germline, CDR1 is MNHNS and CDR2 is SASEGT. The V gene lost 6 bases and the J gene lost 5 bases, with 11 bases spanning the gap. This CDR3 is built from 12 residues. CDR3 coding DNA: TGTGCCAGCAGCAGAACTCTGCACGAGCAGTACTTC. Amino acid sequence: CASSRTLHEQYF.

This clonotype was observed at least ten times. The chain employs TRBV6-1 and TRBJ2-7, with TRBD2 matching 13 bases. This CDR3 has 19 amino acids. Germline CDR1 reads MNHNS; CDR2 reads SASEGT. V lost 4 bases, J lost 3 bases, and 15 bases stayed unmatched. The CDR3 sequence is CASSGRTSGSYPPDYEQYF. In nucleotides, the CDR3 is TGTGCCAGCAGTGGGCGGACTAGCGGGAGCTACCCGCCTGACTACGAGCAGTACTTC.

This clonotype came up many times. The chain employs TRBV20-1 and TRBJ1-1, with D perhaps matching TRBD1 (5 bases). This CDR3 contains 14 residues. Germline V gene lookup returns CDR1 DFQATT and CDR2 SNEGSKA (reference sequence). The V end lost 0 bases, the J end lost 1 base, and 9 bases lay between the germline ends. The CDR3 loop reads CSARDWGRNTEAFF. The CDR3 DNA is TGCAGTGCTAGAGATTGGGGCAGGAACACTGAAGCTTTCTTT.

V and J are TRBV7-2 and TRBJ1-3; TRBD1 might be the D (6 bases). The V gene lost 3 bases and the J gene lost 4 bases, with 10 bases spanning the gap. This CDR3 has 14 amino acids. CDR1 is SGHTA and CDR2 is FQGNSA in the germline V gene. The CDR3 DNA sequence: TGTGCCAGCAGCTTGGGGACATTCGGAAACACCATATATTTT. Its protein is CASSLGTFGNTIYF.

This clonotype was counted ten times or more. The rearrangement links TRBV28 to TRBJ2-5; TRBD1 matches 8 bases. V lost 8 bases, J lost 1 base, and 9 bases stayed unmatched. Germline CDR1 is MDHEN and CDR2 is SYDVKM. CDR3 length: 15 amino acids. CDR3 region: CASEERTGGQETQYF. CDR3 coding DNA: TGTGCCAGCGAAGAACGAACAGGGGGCCAAGAGACCCAGTACTTC.

This clonotype was detected ten times or more. J is TRBJ1-2 and V is TRBV2; 7 nucleotides match TRBD1. Germline V gene sequence: CDR1 SNHLY, CDR2 FYNNEI. This CDR3 contains 13 residues. The V and J ends lost 9 bases and 3 bases, in that order; junction bases with no gene match: 7. CDR3 loop: CASRFGQDYGYTF. CDR3 nucleotides: TGTGCCAGTCGGTTTGGACAGGACTATGGCTACACCTTC.

In this sample, this clonotype turned up many times. The DNA of the CDR3 is TGTGCCAGCAGCCAATTTGGGGGGGCAGAAGCTTTCTTT. It specifies CASSQFGGAEAFF. This chain joins TRBV3-1 and TRBJ1-1, with TRBD1 as a possible D gene (6 bases). This CDR3 has 13 residues. The germline V and J ends were trimmed by 2 bases and 8 bases, with 12 bases remaining between them. CDR1 is LGHDT and CDR2 is YNNKEL in the germline V gene (reference sequence).

There are a few counts of this clonotype. The chain recombines TRBV4-2 with TRBJ1-5; no firm D call. Germline V gene lookup returns CDR1 LGHNA and CDR2 YNFKEQ. Trimming cost V 4 bases and J 5 bases, with 12 bases left between them. The CDR3 loop spans 14 amino acids. The CDR3 reads CASSPGFFDQPQHF. CDR3 DNA sequence: TGTGCCAGCAGCCCGGGGTTTTTCGATCAGCCCCAGCATTTT.

The table lists this clonotype with many counts. This chain links TRBV20-1 with TRBJ2-7; D may match TRBD1 or TRBD2 (6 bases each). V was trimmed by 3 bases and J by 2 bases, leaving 14 bases between them. The CDR3 consists of 14 residues. Germline CDR1 is DFQATT and CDR2 is SNEGSKA (reference sequence). CDR3 bases: TGCAGTGCTAGGACTAGGGGGATTACCTACGAGCAGTACTTC. Its protein is CSARTRGITYEQYF.

This clonotype was counted a few times. The chain combines TRBV6-1 with TRBJ2-5, with D possibly matching TRBD2 (5 bases). The CDR3 is 16 residues long. V was clipped by 5 bases and J by 2 bases, with 18 bases between them. Germline CDR1 reads MNHNS; CDR2 reads SASEGT. The DNA for the CDR3 is TGTGCCAGCAGTCCCACCCCCTGGACTTTTCAAGAGACCCAGTACTTC. Translation: CASSPTPWTFQETQYF.

This clonotype was picked up many times. The V gene is TRBV7-9, the J gene TRBJ2-5; no firm D call. The V and J ends lost 5 bases and 2 bases respectively, with 9 bases between them. Germline CDR1 reads SEHNR; CDR2 reads FQNEAQ (reference sequence). The CDR3 consists of 13 residues. The CDR3 DNA follows: TGTGCCAGCAGCGGAGACTCACAAGAGACCCAGTACTTC. Amino acids: CASSGDSQETQYF. Combining the CDR3 with reference TRBV7-9 and TRBJ2-5 gives the whole variable domain DTGVSQNPRHKITKRGQNVTFRCDPISEHNRLYWYRQTLGQGPEFLTYFQNEAQLEKSRLLSDRFSAERPKGSFSTLEIQRTEQGDSAMYLCASSGDSQETQYFGPGTRLLVL.

The rearrangement links TRBV7-9 to TRBJ2-1, with TRBD2 matching over 15 bases. Germline trimming cut 3 bases from V and 9 bases from J; bases unmatched to any gene: 3. The CDR3 is 15 residues long. CDR1 and CDR2 (germline): SEHNR, FQNEAQ (reference sequence). The CDR3 coding sequence is TGTGCCAGCAGCTTCGGGACTAGCGGGAGGATTGAGCAGTTCTTC. This codes for CASSFGTSGRIEQFF.

A note on this clonotype: Given a much more abundant clone one base away, this may be a read error. V usage is TRBV5-1 and J usage is TRBJ2-7, with D possibly matching TRBD2 (6 bases). The germline gives CDR1 SGHRS, CDR2 YFSETQ. This CDR3 is 17 amino acids long. Trimming pared 4 bases from V and 0 bases from J, leaving 20 bases between. DNA for the CDR3: TGCGCCAGCAGCCGGCCATCAAATAGACTAGACTCCTACGAGCAGTACTTC. This encodes CASSRPSNRLDSYEQYF.

In its sample, this clonotype was seen a few times. V usage is TRBV18 and J usage is TRBJ2-7; 10 bases align to TRBD1. The CDR3 runs 13 residues. The germline V gene has CDR1 KGHSH and CDR2 LQKENI. V was pared by 6 bases and J by 6 bases, with 5 bases of the junction left unmatched. The DNA of the CDR3 is TGTGCCAGCTCCACCGGGACAGGGGTCGAGCAGTACTTC. The encoded protein is CASSTGTGVEQYF.

This clonotype turned up a few times. Just one base apart from a much larger clone, this may be a read error. The chain joins TRBV7-9 to TRBJ2-2; D unclear. The CDR3 length is 13 residues. The V gene's germline CDR1 is SEHNR and CDR2 FQNEAQ (reference sequence). The CDR3 protein is CASSLQITEELFF. For the CDR3, the DNA is TGTGCCAGCAGCTTGCAAATCACCGAGGAGCTGTTTTTT.